Presented here are 26 T cell receptor beta chains from one specimen sequenced in a study of cytomegalovirus exposure and HLA in healthy donors. Assay used: immunoSEQ multiplex PCR; TCRdb lists only in-frame clones, some missing. The sample shows approximately 270,000 clones, 86% of them seen only once. Sequencing was done on a sample of PBMCs. Receptor source: a woman between 18 and 30 years old in good health and CMV-seronegative.

The chain combines TRBV6-5 with TRBJ2-7; 10 bases match TRBD2. Germline assignment: CDR1 MNHEY and CDR2 SVGAGI. Trimming removed 7 bases from V and 0 bases from J; junction bases left unmatched: 6. CDR3 length equals 15 residues. The CDR3 nucleotides are TGTGCCAGCAAGGCTAGCGGGAGTAACTCCTACGAGCAGTACTTC. Its translation: CASKASGSNSYEQYF.

The chain employs TRBV5-1 and TRBJ2-3, with D perhaps matching TRBD2 (6 bases). Germline CDR1 reads SGHRS; CDR2 reads YFSETQ. V dropped 4 bases and J dropped 0 bases, with 15 bases sitting between them. This CDR3 has 16 amino acids. The DNA for the CDR3 is TGCGCCAGCAGCCGAGGGACTGATAAAAGCACAGATACGCAGTATTTT. It is translated as CASSRGTDKSTDTQYF.

This clone has more than one count but fewer than ten. The chain has TRBV7-6 and TRBJ1-6, with 7 bases aligning to TRBD1. From germline, CDR1 is SGHVS and CDR2 FNYEAQ. V lost 1 base to trimming and J lost 7 bases; unmatched junction nucleotides: 13. The CDR3 spans 18 residues. The CDR3 region has the DNA TGTGCCAGCAGCTTAGGGGGTGGTGGGACAGCGCGGAATTCACCCCTCCACTTT. It is translated as CASSLGGGGTARNSPLHF.

The chain employs TRBV27 and TRBJ2-3; 7 positions match TRBD1. V lost 6 bases to trimming and J lost 0 bases; unmatched junction nucleotides: 6. This CDR3 comprises 15 residues. Germline assignment: CDR1 MNHEY and CDR2 SMNVEV (reference sequence). As DNA, the CDR3 is TGTGCCAGCAGGAAGAGGGGGCTAAGCACAGATACGCAGTATTTT. It is translated as CASRKRGLSTDTQYF.

The CDR3: CSVEGERGWYNEQFF. The CDR3 DNA reads TGCAGCGTTGAAGGCGAGCGGGGGTGGTACAATGAGCAGTTCTTC. The V call is TRBV29-1, the J call TRBJ2-1; 8 bases are shared with TRBD2. The V gene end was trimmed by 1 base and the J gene end by 4 bases; junction bases not matched to a gene: 6. From germline, CDR1 is SQVTM and CDR2 ANQGSEA. The CDR3 totals 15 residues.

The rearrangement uses TRBV1 and TRBJ1-3; the table's D gene call, TRBD1, was not cross checked with the DNA. TRBV1 is an annotated pseudogene. CDR3 length: 18 amino acids. CDR3 loop: CTSSQGWDRLNSGNTIYF. Written as DNA, the CDR3 is TGCACCAGCAGCCAAGGTTGGGACAGGTTGAACTCTGGAAACACCATATATTTT.

This rearrangement joins TRBV5-1 to TRBJ2-1; the D is unclear. With 4 bases removed from V and 0 bases from J, the gap between germline ends came to 11 bases. Germline CDR1 is SGHRS and CDR2 is YFSETQ. There are 15 residues in the CDR3. CDR3 DNA sequence: TGCGCCAGCAGCGTGTCTAGGAGCTCCTACAATGAGCAGTTCTTC. Translation gives CASSVSRSSYNEQFF.

The gene calls are TRBV6-6 and TRBJ1-1, with D hard to call. Germline assignment: CDR1 MNHNY and CDR2 SVGAGI (reference sequence). The V and J ends lost 0 bases and 5 bases respectively, with 4 bases between them. The CDR3 is made up of 12 amino acids. CDR3 DNA: TGTGCCAGCAGTTACTCATTAACTGAAGCTTTCTTT. It specifies CASSYSLTEAFF.

The gene calls are TRBV7-6 and TRBJ2-3, with TRBD2 matching 9 bases. V shed 5 bases and J 4 bases; nucleotides not matched to a gene: 4. The V gene's germline CDR1 is SGHVS and CDR2 FNYEAQ. The length of the CDR3 is 14 residues. This CDR3 reads CASSRGRAADTQYF. The CDR3 nucleotides read TGTGCCAGCAGCCGCGGGAGGGCCGCAGATACGCAGTATTTT.

This clone has just a few counts. This specimen includes other DNA sequences encoding the same CDR3. V gene TRBV9 combines with J gene TRBJ1-1; TRBD1 is a possible D gene (5 bases). Germline V gives CDR1 SGDLS, CDR2 YYNGEE. The CDR3 length is 13 residues. The germline V and J ends were trimmed by 2 bases and 1 base, with 6 bases remaining between them. CDR3 DNA: TGTGCCAGCAGCGTTGACAGGAACACTGAAGCTTTCTTT. As protein: CASSVDRNTEAFF.

The chain joins TRBV30 to TRBJ1-2, with D perhaps TRBD1 (5 bases). V was trimmed by 4 bases and J by 4 bases, leaving 13 bases between them. This CDR3 is 13 amino acids long. The germline V gene encodes CDR1 GTSNPN and CDR2 SVGIG (reference sequence). The CDR3 sequence: CAWNLDSSYGYTF. The CDR3, as DNA: TGTGCCTGGAACCTCGACAGCTCCTATGGCTACACCTTC.

The V gene is TRBV9, the J gene TRBJ1-2; possible D gene TRBD1, 6 bases. The ends were cut back, 3 bases at V and 3 bases at J, with 18 bases in the middle. Germline CDR1 SGDLS, CDR2 YYNGEE. The CDR3 consists of 16 residues. The CDR3 DNA is TGTGCCAGCAGCGACAACTACAGGGTGATAGACTATGGCTACACCTTC. Its translation: CASSDNYRVIDYGYTF.

This clone was counted a single time. The rearrangement links TRBV5-1 to TRBJ2-2, with D tentatively TRBD1 (6 bases). The CDR3 has 15 amino acids. V was shortened by 2 bases and J by 3 bases, with 11 bases between the two germline ends. Germline V gene sequence: CDR1 SGHRS, CDR2 YFSETQ. The CDR3 DNA sequence: TGCGCCAGCAGCTTTCCTCAGGGGTACACCGGGGAGCTGTTTTTT. Protein: CASSFPQGYTGELFF.

The chain has TRBV27 and TRBJ1-4; D perhaps matches TRBD1 (5 bases). V gave up 0 bases and J gave up 3 bases, with 11 bases separating them. Germline V gene data show CDR1 as MNHEY and CDR2 as SMNVEV (reference sequence). The CDR3 covers 16 residues. The CDR3 coding sequence is TGTGCCAGCAGTTTATCGGGGCTTAGACCTAATGAAAAACTGTTTTTT. It codes for CASSLSGLRPNEKLFF.

The gene calls are TRBV5-4 and TRBJ2-3, with a tentative D call TRBD2 (6 bases). The length of the CDR3 is 16 residues. Germline V CDR1 and CDR2: SGHNT, YYREEE (reference sequence). The V end was cut by 2 bases, the J end by 3 bases, with 16 bases between. The CDR3 region is CASSFPGGFRTDTQYF. CDR3 nucleotide sequence: TGTGCCAGCAGCTTCCCCGGAGGGTTCCGGACAGATACGCAGTATTTT.

This clone was picked up one time. This sequence joins TRBV25-1 and TRBJ2-3; 8 bases agree with TRBD2. The CDR3 is 16 residues long. The germline V gene has CDR1 MGHDK and CDR2 SYGVNS. Trimming took 6 bases from V and 6 from J; bases not matched to a gene: 14. The CDR3 reads CASSLAGHTKGDTQYF. CDR3 bases: TGTGCCAGCAGCTTAGCGGGACACACTAAGGGGGATACGCAGTATTTT.

The V gene is TRBV10-2, the J gene TRBJ1-5; D perhaps matches TRBD1 (5 bases). The CDR3 sequence is 17 residues long. V shed 3 bases and J shed 2 bases, with 17 bases lying between them. Germline values: CDR1 WSHSY, CDR2 SAAADI. The CDR3 protein is CASSEFGGENGNQPQHF. CDR3 nucleotide sequence: TGCGCCAGCAGTGAATTTGGGGGGGAAAACGGCAATCAGCCCCAGCATTTT.

The genes are TRBV18 and TRBJ2-5, with D possibly being TRBD1 (5 bases). This CDR3 spans 13 amino acids. Trimming cost V 5 bases and J 3 bases, with 10 bases left between them. The V gene's germline CDR1 is KGHSH and CDR2 LQKENI. The CDR3 spells CASSFTREETQYF. The CDR3 coding sequence is TGTGCCAGCTCATTCACCAGGGAAGAGACCCAGTACTTC.

CDR3 bases: TGCGCCAGCAGTGACTTGGCAGGGGAGGGCTACACCTTC. This gives the protein CASSDLAGEGYTF. The rearrangement joins TRBV10-1 to TRBJ1-2; a possible D gene is TRBD1 (6 bases). V gave up 3 bases and J gave up 8 bases, with 13 bases separating them. The CDR3 is 13 amino acids. Per the germline V gene, CDR1 is WNHNN and CDR2 is SYGVQD (reference sequence).

This chain uses TRBV27 with TRBJ2-1; D may be TRBD2 (5 bases). Trimming cost V 6 bases and J 0 bases, with 12 bases left between them. CDR1 is MNHEY, CDR2 SMNVEV, per germline (reference sequence). This CDR3 is 15 amino acids long. DNA of the CDR3: TGTGCCAGCAGCTGGACTTTCAGCTCCTACAATGAGCAGTTCTTC. This gives the protein CASSWTFSSYNEQFF.

The chain links TRBV4-3 to TRBJ1-6, with 8 bases that match TRBD1. The CDR3 covers 17 residues. CDR1 is LGHNA and CDR2 is YSLEER in the germline V gene. The J segment lost 10 bases and the V segment lost 5 bases, leaving 16 bases of the junction unmatched. CDR3 loop: CASSATGGPFSGSPLHF. CDR3 in DNA: TGCGCCAGCAGCGCAACAGGGGGACCCTTCTCCGGCTCACCCCTCCACTTT.

This clone was detected only a few times. This chain links TRBV28 with TRBJ1-2; D unresolved. CDR3 length: 13 amino acids. The germline V gene has CDR1 MDHEN and CDR2 SYDVKM. V lost 6 bases and J 4 bases, leaving 12 bases between the germline ends. Here the CDR3 DNA reads TGTGCCAGCAGCGTAATCTCCCTCTATGGCTACACCTTC. Its protein is CASSVISLYGYTF.

The chain is built from TRBV5-1 and TRBJ2-2; 9 bases match TRBD1. CDR1 and CDR2 (germline): SGHRS, YFSETQ. CDR3 size: 16 residues. V lost 1 base and J lost 5; bases outside the gene matches: 6. This CDR3 reads CASSLRGQGGTGELFF. The CDR3 DNA follows: TGCGCCAGCAGCTTGAGGGGACAGGGTGGTACCGGGGAGCTGTTTTTT. Using reference TRBV5-1 and TRBJ2-2 for the parts outside the CDR3, the full variable domain is KAGVTQTPRYLIKTRGQQVTLSCSPISGHRSVSWYQQTPGQGLQFLFEYFSETQRNKGNFPGRFSGRQFSNSRSEMNVSTLELGDSALYLCASSLRGQGGTGELFFGEGSRLTVL.

The V gene is TRBV4-3, the J gene TRBJ2-5, with 11 bases aligning to TRBD2. This CDR3 is built from 15 residues. Germline trimming cut 1 base from V and 4 bases from J; bases unmatched to any gene: 2. Germline CDR1 and CDR2: LGHNA and YSLEER. CDR3 coding DNA: TGCGCCAGCAGCCAAGCGACTAGCGGGGTAGAGACCCAGTACTTC. It encodes CASSQATSGVETQYF.

This rearrangement joins TRBV11-3 to TRBJ2-7; 12 bases map to TRBD2. This CDR3 contains 15 residues. After removal of 5 bases from V and 4 bases from J, the junction contained 6 bases not matched to a gene. Germline V gene data show CDR1 as SGHNT and CDR2 as YENEEA. As DNA, the CDR3 is TGTGCCAGCAGCCTCACTAGCGGGAGGAGGTACGAGCAGTACTTC. Translation: CASSLTSGRRYEQYF.

The V and J genes are TRBV6-5 and TRBJ2-1; 9 bases are shared with TRBD1. The length of the CDR3 is 15 residues. With V trimmed by 2 bases and J by 5 bases, 4 bases remained unmatched. The germline V gene encodes CDR1 MNHEY and CDR2 SVGAGI. CDR3 nucleotides: TGTGCCAGCAGTTACCGGGACAGGGCCCACAATGAGCAGTTCTTC. It specifies CASSYRDRAHNEQFF.